The T cell receptor beta chain described here comes from a study of cytomegalovirus exposure and HLA in healthy donors. Study-wide results and limits: TCR beta sequences reportedly predicted most subjects' HLA-A and HLA-B alleles accurately.

The primer mix had 60 Vbeta and 13 Jbeta primers. The repertoire was sequenced with immunoSEQ multiplex PCR; TCRdb's copy has only in-frame clones and lacks some. The table has roughly 130,000 clones, less than 85% seen once; the top ten hold roughly 3%. In the case of this clone: Its antigen remains unknown.

The sample was PBMCs. This TCR was sampled from a male donor in good health and CMV-seronegative.

In DNA form, the CDR3 reads TGTGCCAGCAGCGGAACAGGGACAGATACGCAGTATTTT. Residues: CASSGTGTDTQYF. V and J are TRBV7-9 and TRBJ2-3; the D gene is possibly TRBD1 (6 bases). CDR3 size: 13 residues. The germline V gene encodes CDR1 SEHNR and CDR2 FQNEAQ (reference sequence). V dropped 5 bases and J dropped 3 bases, with 9 bases sitting between them.